One and the same sample provided the 21 T cell receptor beta chains below, sequenced in a study of response to subunit inactivated influenza vaccine. TCRdb ran MiXCR on the RT-PCR reads and lists one entry per CDR3 protein. The sample includes under 850,000 distinct CDR3 sequences, under 20% of them seen just once. The starting material was PBMCs from blood, obtained roughly 5 days after vaccination. These receptors were obtained from a man aged 50-60 years who received an inactivated influenza vaccine.

The CDR3 sequence: CASSPHRRVREGEQYF. The CDR3 coding sequence is TGTGCCAGCAGCCCCCACAGGCGGGTAAGAGAGGGCGAGCAGTACTTC. The chain uses TRBV7-9 and TRBJ2-7; the D call may be TRBD1 or TRBD2 (5 bases each). There are 16 residues in the CDR3. The germline gives CDR1 SEHNR, CDR2 FQNEAQ (reference sequence). V was clipped by 5 bases and J by 6 bases, with 23 bases between them.

The chain employs TRBV12-3 or TRBV12-4 and TRBJ1-4; D call uncertain. V was shortened by 6 bases and J by 4 bases, with 21 bases between the two germline ends. This CDR3 contains 17 residues. In DNA, the CDR3 is TGTGCCAGCAGCCCTAGTACGGGAGGGCTTGGTAATGAAAAACTGTTTTTT. Translation gives CASSPSTGGLGNEKLFF.

This clonotype was seen repeatedly, ten times or more. The chain is built from TRBV7-2 and TRBJ1-5; D unclear. This CDR3 is built from 16 residues. Between the trimmed V and J ends, which lost 0 bases and 1 base, there was a span of 10 bases. Germline values: CDR1 SGHTA, CDR2 FQGNSA. The CDR3 loop reads CASSLARPGSNQPQHF. The CDR3 nucleotides read TGTGCCAGCAGCTTAGCGAGACCGGGGAGCAATCAGCCCCAGCATTTT. Together with reference TRBV7-2 and TRBJ1-5, the CDR3 gives the full variable domain: GAGVSQSPSNKVTEKGKDVELRCDPISGHTALYWYRQSLGQGLEFLIYFQGNSAPDKSGLPSDRFSAERTGGSVSTLTIQRTQQEDSAVYLCASSLARPGSNQPQHFGDGTRLSIL.

This chain connects TRBV10-3 to TRBJ2-3; D unclear. CDR3 size: 13 residues. Germline-derived CDR1 and CDR2 are ENHRY and SYGVKD. With 4 bases removed from V and 7 bases from J, the gap between germline ends came to 12 bases. The CDR3 region has the DNA TGTGCCATCAGTGCTCCAATACTGAATACGCAGTATTTT. It yields the protein CAISAPILNTQYF.

This clonotype was detected only a few times. This chain joins TRBV6-1 and TRBJ1-2, with a possible D match to TRBD1 (6 bases). The germline V gene has CDR1 MNHNS and CDR2 SASEGT. V lost 6 bases and J 1 base, leaving 12 bases between the germline ends. The CDR3 consists of 14 residues. CDR3 amino acids: CASREQGYNYGYTF. The CDR3 bases are TGTGCCAGCAGGGAACAGGGCTATAACTATGGCTACACCTTC.

The J gene is TRBJ2-3, the V gene TRBV20-1; D unresolved. The V end was cut by 3 bases, the J end by 0 bases, with 4 bases between. Per the germline V gene, CDR1 is DFQATT and CDR2 is SNEGSKA (reference sequence). This CDR3 region has 12 residues. The CDR3 DNA reads as TGCAGTGCTAGTTACAGCACAGATACGCAGTATTTT. Its translation: CSASYSTDTQYF.

This clonotype came up many times. The chain carries TRBV12-3 or TRBV12-4 and TRBJ2-7; TRBD1 or TRBD2 may be the D gene (5 bases each). The CDR3 covers 14 residues. V lost 1 base, J lost 3 bases, and 10 bases lay in between. This CDR3 is CASSLGRAGYEQYF. The CDR3, as DNA: TGTGCCAGCAGTTTAGGCAGGGCGGGCTACGAGCAGTACTTC.

The rearrangement links TRBV3-1 to TRBJ1-1; TRBD1 aligns across 9 bases. Germline lookup yields CDR1 LGHDT and CDR2 YNNKEL (reference sequence). There are 16 residues in the CDR3. The trim removed 4 bases at V and 5 bases at J, leaving 11 bases unmatched. Written as DNA, the CDR3 is TGTGCCAGCAGCCTACTGGGACAGGGAGGCCGGACTGAAGCTTTCTTT. This encodes CASSLLGQGGRTEAFF.

This clonotype was detected many times. J is TRBJ2-2 and V is TRBV7-2, with D perhaps given as TRBD1 or TRBD2 (5 bases each). V was trimmed by 5 bases and J by 5 bases, leaving 12 bases between them. From germline, CDR1 is SGHTA and CDR2 FQGNSA. CDR3 size: 14 residues. The CDR3 DNA reads TGTGCCAGCAGCCTATGGGGACGGACCGGGGAGCTGTTTTTT. Residues: CASSLWGRTGELFF.

V and J are TRBV5-5 and TRBJ2-2; D is undetermined. CDR1 is SGHKS, CDR2 YYEKEE, per germline (reference sequence). The CDR3 is made up of 14 amino acids. V gave up 4 bases and J gave up 13 bases, with 20 bases separating them. CDR3 amino acids: CASSDPTRTLGLFF. CDR3 nucleotide sequence: TGTGCCAGCAGCGATCCGACCAGGACCCTTGGGCTGTTTTTT.

The rearrangement uses TRBV19 and TRBJ2-5, with 11 bases matching TRBD1. J lost 1 base, V lost 1 base, and 2 bases had no gene match. The CDR3 runs 16 residues. Germline CDR1 and CDR2: LNHDA and SQIVND (reference sequence). This CDR3 reads CASSIGGTGGQETQYF. Written as DNA, the CDR3 is TGTGCCAGTAGTATAGGCGGGACAGGGGGCCAAGAGACCCAGTACTTC.

The chain combines TRBV11-3 with TRBJ2-1; D assignment may be TRBD1 or TRBD2 (6 bases each). This CDR3 comprises 15 residues. Germline V lookup: CDR1 SGHNT, CDR2 YENEEA. Trimming removed 0 bases from V and 7 bases from J, with 13 bases in between. The CDR3 loop is CASSLDRGRINEQFF. The CDR3 nucleotides are TGTGCCAGCAGCTTAGATCGGGGGCGGATAAATGAGCAGTTCTTC.

The chain combines TRBV4-1 with TRBJ1-6; 7 bases map to TRBD1. The CDR3 has 14 residues. Per germline, CDR1 MGHRA and CDR2 YSYEKL. With 4 bases clipped from V and 4 bases from J, the junction kept 1 base outside the gene matches. CDR3 DNA sequence: TGCGCCAGCAGCCTCAGGGGGTATAATTCACCCCTCCACTTT. Translation: CASSLRGYNSPLHF.

This clonotype was seen a handful of times. This chain uses TRBV4-2 with TRBJ2-5, with D tentatively TRBD1 or TRBD2 (5 bases each). Germline CDR1 and CDR2: LGHNA and YNFKEQ. The CDR3 has 15 amino acids. V was clipped by 1 base and J by 3 bases, with 12 bases between them. CDR3 sequence: CASSQGPGREETQYF. The CDR3 DNA is TGTGCCAGCAGCCAAGGGCCGGGACGCGAAGAGACCCAGTACTTC.

The chain couples TRBV12-3 or TRBV12-4 to TRBJ2-2, with D possibly matching TRBD2 (5 bases). With 2 bases removed from V and 6 bases from J, the gap between germline ends came to 10 bases. The CDR3 totals 14 residues. This CDR3 is CASSLRGLAGELFF. The DNA for the CDR3 is TGTGCCAGCAGTTTAAGAGGGCTGGCCGGGGAGCTGTTTTTT.

The gene calls are TRBV3-1 and TRBJ2-2; the D is unclear. The CDR3 totals 16 residues. Germline-derived CDR1 and CDR2 are LGHDT and YNNKEL (reference sequence). The ends were cut back, 4 bases at V and 2 bases at J, with 14 bases in the middle. The CDR3 loop is CASSRTLGSNTGELFF. The CDR3 bases are TGTGCCAGCAGCCGAACCCTAGGCTCCAACACCGGGGAGCTGTTTTTT.

The rearrangement links TRBV6-2 or TRBV6-3 to TRBJ2-1; 9 bases match TRBD1. Germline CDR1 MNHEY, CDR2 SVGEGT. CDR3 size: 13 residues. The V and J ends lost 6 bases and 8 bases, in that order; junction bases with no gene match: 5. The CDR3, as DNA: TGTGCCAGCAGGACAGGGGGTAGCGATGAGCAGTTCTTC. It codes for CASRTGGSDEQFF.

CDR3 nucleotide sequence: TGTGCCAGCAGCAGCCTGGGTGTGAGCATTCAGTACTTC. Translating it yields CASSSLGVSIQYF. The rearrangement links TRBV21-1 to TRBJ2-4. TRBV21-1 is labeled a pseudogene. CDR3 size: 13 residues.

This chain uses TRBV11-2 with TRBJ2-4, with 8 bases lining up with TRBD1. Trimming removed 1 base from V and 8 bases from J; junction bases left unmatched: 4. CDR3 length: 14 amino acids. Per the germline V gene, CDR1 is SGHAT and CDR2 is FQNNGV. The CDR3 protein is CASSLVPDRDIQYF. The CDR3 DNA reads TGTGCCAGCAGCTTAGTCCCGGACAGGGACATTCAGTACTTC.

This clonotype has more than one count but fewer than ten. The chain combines TRBV7-9 with TRBJ2-7, with D perhaps matching TRBD2 (5 bases). Germline V gene data show CDR1 as SEHNR and CDR2 as FQNEAQ (reference sequence). Deletions cut 7 bases from V and 2 bases from J, with 9 bases between. The CDR3 loop spans 12 amino acids. In DNA, the CDR3 is TGTGCCAGCAACGGAGGACCCTACGAGCAGTACTTC. Translating it yields CASNGGPYEQYF.

The rearrangement links TRBV27 to TRBJ2-1, with D possibly matching TRBD2 (6 bases). This CDR3 comprises 16 residues. V dropped 1 base and J dropped 8 bases, with 18 bases sitting between them. Germline CDR1 reads MNHEY; CDR2 reads SMNVEV (reference sequence). The CDR3 loop reads CASSLWAGKEGDEQFF. CDR3 sequence (DNA): TGTGCCAGCAGTTTATGGGCGGGGAAGGAGGGCGATGAGCAGTTCTTC.